This TCR beta chain was obtained from a study of T cell repertoires in cytomegalovirus infection. Study context: HLA-C-restricted CMV epitopes, recently identified, and well-studied HLA-B-restricted ones were used by the study.

This CDR3 contains 13 residues. Unmatched junction bases numbered 5, after V lost 6 bases and J lost 5 bases. MiXCR, run by TCRdb on the reads, gives a single entry per CDR3 protein. The sample lists 250,000 to 400,000 distinct CDR3 sequences, just under 25% occurring once. This clonotype showed up many times. Antigen specificity is unknown. This clonotype was sampled from a human donor in good health (CMV status not recorded). Some clones in this sample may be carry-over from other donors' samples. Specimen: cultured PBMCs, collected from culture after CMV antigen stimulation. J is TRBJ1-1 and V is TRBV12-3 or TRBV12-4; 8 nucleotides line up with TRBD1. CDR3 in amino acids: CASRGQGRTEAFF. CDR3 nucleotides: TGTGCCAGCAGAGGACAGGGTCGGACTGAAGCTTTCTTT.